This T cell receptor beta chain was found in a study of metastatic and nonmetastatic thyroid tumors. Study details: The study looked at repertoires side by side in blood and in tumor or nodule tissue from malignant and benign thyroid patients.

This clone was picked up a small number of times. Its antigen is unknown. Broader study findings: According to reports, the diversity of TCR beta was significantly higher in malignant thyroid tumors than in benign nodules, and this held in both blood and tumor samples.

Patients underwent thyroid surgery, and none had received any treatment before it. Between the trimmed V and J ends, which lost 0 bases and 4 bases, there was a span of 9 bases. CDR1 is LGHNA, CDR2 YSLEER, per germline. The CDR3 is made up of 14 amino acids. Per the authors' pipeline: Differences in CDR3 between clinicopathological groups were drawn on to build a classifier intended to discriminate distant-metastatic papillary thyroid cancer patients. TCRdb re-processed the PCR reads through MiXCR. The V and J calls come from TCRdb's annotation, not from the publication. The table has over 20,000 clones, 11% seen once.

This sequence joins TRBV4-3 and TRBJ2-5; D is unresolved. Sequencing was performed on blood. The clonotype comes from a female donor with papillary thyroid cancer or a benign thyroid nodule (not recorded which). Some clones in this sample may be carry-over from other donors' samples. The CDR3: CASSQDRNVETQYF. As DNA, the CDR3 is TGCGCCAGCAGCCAAGATCGAAACGTAGAGACCCAGTACTTC.